The present TCR beta chain was sequenced within a study of response to subunit inactivated influenza vaccine. This CDR3 has 13 residues. Germline V gene lookup returns CDR1 ENHRY and CDR2 SYGVKD. With V trimmed by 10 bases and J by 4 bases, 10 bases remained unmatched. Study-level results: Authors proposed each seasonal influenza vaccination draws in few new T cells.

TCRdb re-derived calls from the RT-PCR reads in MiXCR, one entry per CDR3 protein. The table includes around 160,000 distinct CDR3 sequences, roughly a tenth detected once. Worth noting for this clonotype: The target antigen is unknown.

This sample comprised non-naive T cells sorted from PBMCs, obtained about 40 days after vaccination. The sequence derives from a man in his forties or fifties who received an inactivated influenza vaccine. The chain links TRBV10-3 to TRBJ2-7, with TRBD2 matching over 7 bases. The CDR3 loop is CATTGSSGYEQYF. In DNA, the CDR3 is TGTGCCACCACTGGGTCTAGCGGATACGAGCAGTACTTC.